Shown below are 5 T cell receptor beta chains from a single sample sequenced in a study of PD-L1 blockade in urothelial cancer. Some clones are missing from TCRdb's copy, which holds only in-frame ones; the method was immunoSEQ multiplex PCR. The sample contains about 30,000 clones, around 85% of which appear only once. The sample in question was PBMCs, obtained around atezolizumab (anti-PD-L1) treatment. Receptors originate from a man between 50 and 59 years old with urothelial cancer.

The chain combines TRBV11-2 with TRBJ1-3; no definite D call. The germline gives CDR1 SGHAT, CDR2 FQNNGV. V was trimmed by 0 bases and J by 5 bases, leaving 5 bases between them. This CDR3 has 13 amino acids. CDR3 nucleotides: TGTGCCAGCAGCTTAGATGCGAGAAACACCATATATTTT. The encoded protein is CASSLDARNTIYF.

This clone has more than one count but fewer than ten. The genes are TRBV6-6 and TRBJ2-7; 8 nucleotides line up with TRBD1. This CDR3 region has 13 residues. J gave up 7 bases and V 5 bases, and 7 bases lay outside the gene matches. Germline V gene lookup returns CDR1 MNHNY and CDR2 SVGAGI (reference sequence). The CDR3 nucleotides are TGTGCCAGCAGTGCGACAGGGGCTGGAGAGCAGTACGTC. Translation: CASSATGAGEQYV.

V gene TRBV7-9 combines with J gene TRBJ2-5; unclear D gene. This CDR3 is built from 13 residues. The ends were cut back, 7 bases at V and 5 bases at J, with 14 bases in the middle. Germline V gene data show CDR1 as SEHNR and CDR2 as FQNEAQ (reference sequence). The CDR3 protein is CASTQALFETQYF. As DNA, the CDR3 is TGTGCCAGCACCCAGGCGCTTTTCGAGACCCAGTACTTC.

The V gene is TRBV18, the J gene TRBJ2-7; D remains ambiguous. The CDR3 loop spans 14 amino acids. Germline CDR1 and CDR2: KGHSH and LQKENI. The V gene lost 6 bases and the J gene lost 3 bases, with 15 bases spanning the gap. The CDR3 region is CASSRSPLGYEQYF. In DNA form, the CDR3 reads TGTGCCAGCTCGCGGAGCCCCCTGGGCTACGAGCAGTACTTC.

The chain recombines TRBV5-4 with TRBJ2-7, with 7 bases matching TRBD2. CDR1 and CDR2 from the germline V gene are SGHNT and YYREEE (reference sequence). The CDR3 loop spans 14 amino acids. V was pared by 4 bases and J by 5 bases, with 9 bases of the junction left unmatched. The CDR3 region has the DNA TGTGCCAGCAGCGGGGGACTATCTCCCCACGAGCAGTACTTC. It encodes CASSGGLSPHEQYF.